Listed here are 18 T cell receptor beta chains from one sample, sequenced in a study of T cell repertoires in cytomegalovirus infection. TCRdb processed the reads anew with MiXCR; each CDR3 protein has one entry. This repertoire shows hundreds of thousands of distinct CDR3 sequences, roughly a quarter found once; its top ten account for approximately 8.2%. Sequenced: CD8+ T cells from PBMCs. The receptors here all came from a human donor in good health (CMV status not recorded). Some clones in this sample may be carry-over from other donors' samples.

The chain has TRBV29-1 and TRBJ2-7; 12 bases map to TRBD2. CDR3 length: 15 amino acids. Per the germline V gene, CDR1 is SQVTM and CDR2 is ANQGSEA. Trimming at V came to 1 base and at J to 3 bases, leaving 4 bases not matched to a gene. This CDR3 is CSVEGLAGGHYEQYF. In nucleotides, the CDR3 is TGCAGCGTTGAAGGGCTAGCGGGGGGGCACTACGAGCAGTACTTC.

V gene TRBV28 combines with J gene TRBJ1-1; D remains ambiguous. V gave up 8 bases and J gave up 2 bases, with 3 bases separating them. Germline V gene lookup returns CDR1 MDHEN and CDR2 SYDVKM. CDR3 length equals 10 residues. The CDR3 DNA reads as TGTGCCAGCCAAAACACTGAAGCTTTCTTT. Translation gives CASQNTEAFF.

The chain links TRBV20-1 to TRBJ1-6, with a tentative D call TRBD1 (6 bases). CDR3 length: 18 residues. The V and J ends lost 5 bases and 6 bases respectively, with 26 bases between them. Germline V gives CDR1 DFQATT, CDR2 SNEGSKA (reference sequence). The CDR3 region is CSAPFHIRGALANSPLHF. DNA of the CDR3: TGCAGTGCTCCCTTCCATATACGGGGGGCGCTTGCTAATTCACCCCTCCACTTT.

This clonotype was detected ten times or more. The V gene is TRBV2, the J gene TRBJ2-1, with TRBD1 identical over 7 bases. Trimming removed 8 bases from V and 8 bases from J; junction bases left unmatched: 6. The CDR3 loop spans 12 amino acids. Germline-derived CDR1 and CDR2 are SNHLY and FYNNEI. The DNA for the CDR3 is TGTGCCAGCCCAGGGGGATCGGATGAGCAGTTCTTC. Its translation is CASPGGSDEQFF.

The table lists this clonotype with many counts. V is TRBV7-9 and J is TRBJ1-6; D is unresolved. Trimming stripped 3 bases from V and 3 bases from J, with 12 bases between. Germline loops: CDR1 SEHNR, CDR2 FQNEAQ (reference sequence). This CDR3 contains 16 residues. The CDR3 is CASSLKGNFYNSPLHF. The DNA for the CDR3 is TGTGCCAGCAGCTTGAAAGGGAATTTCTATAATTCACCCCTCCACTTT.

This clonotype was picked up many times. The chain links TRBV6-5 to TRBJ2-3; D uncertain. Trimming took off 6 bases at V and 2 bases at J, with 15 bases between the two ends. The length of the CDR3 is 15 residues. The germline CDR1 and CDR2 sequences are MNHEY and SVGAGI. The CDR3 protein is CASRRSRSLTDTQYF. The CDR3 DNA follows: TGTGCCAGCAGGCGTTCTAGGTCCCTCACAGATACGCAGTATTTT.

The rearrangement uses TRBV28 and TRBJ1-4, with no clear D. Trimming stripped 2 bases from V and 9 bases from J, with 7 bases between. The V gene's germline CDR1 is MDHEN and CDR2 SYDVKM. CDR3 length: 12 amino acids. DNA of the CDR3: TGTGCCAGCAGTTTAGTGGGGAAAAAACTGTTTTTT. This gives the protein CASSLVGKKLFF.

This chain connects TRBV27 to TRBJ2-7; 8 nucleotides line up with TRBD1. V trimming: 4 bases; J trimming: 5 bases; junction bases outside the gene matches: 10. This CDR3 comprises 15 residues. Germline lookup yields CDR1 MNHEY and CDR2 SMNVEV (reference sequence). CDR3 sequence: CASSWNTGGSDEQYF. CDR3 sequence (DNA): TGTGCCAGCAGTTGGAATACAGGGGGAAGCGACGAGCAGTACTTC.

The chain uses TRBV6-2 or TRBV6-3 and TRBJ2-5, with D tentatively TRBD1 (6 bases). This CDR3 region has 16 residues. Trimming left V 5 bases short and J 1 base short, with 17 bases between. Germline values: CDR1 MNHEY, CDR2 SVGEGT. In DNA form, the CDR3 reads TGTGCCAGCAGTCTGCCCCTAGGGACATTCCAAGAGACCCAGTACTTC. Protein sequence: CASSLPLGTFQETQYF.

This clonotype occurred many times. CDR3 region: CASSWGTLLEQYF. CDR3 nucleotide sequence: TGTGCCAGCAGCTGGGGGACGCTACTGGAGCAGTACTTC. The V gene is TRBV7-6, the J gene TRBJ2-7, with D perhaps assigned TRBD1 or TRBD2 (5 bases each). With 4 bases removed from V and 7 bases from J, the gap between germline ends came to 14 bases. Looked up from germline, CDR1 is SGHVS and CDR2 is FNYEAQ. The CDR3 length is 13 residues.

This clonotype was counted only a few times. V usage is TRBV20-1 and J usage is TRBJ1-3; the D is unclear. Trimming pared 0 bases from V and 2 bases from J, leaving 11 bases between. This CDR3 has 15 amino acids. CDR1 is DFQATT, CDR2 SNEGSKA, per germline (reference sequence). The CDR3 region has the DNA TGCAGTGCTAGAGATAAGGGTTTGGCTGGAAACACCATATATTTT. It encodes CSARDKGLAGNTIYF.

The J gene is TRBJ2-1, the V gene TRBV28; D not resolved. CDR1 MDHEN and CDR2 SYDVKM come from the germline V gene. Between the trimmed V and J ends, which lost 5 bases and 0 bases, there was a span of 11 bases. The CDR3 totals 15 residues. The CDR3 DNA reads as TGTGCCAGCAGTGCAACGGAGAGCTCCTACAATGAGCAGTTCTTC. Translating it yields CASSATESSYNEQFF. Full variable domain (remainder filled in from reference TRBV28 and TRBJ2-1): DVKVTQSSRYLVKRTGEKVFLECVQDMDHENMFWYRQDPGLGLRLIYFSYDVKMKEKGDIPEGYSVSREKKERFSLILESASTNQTSMYLCASSATESSYNEQFFGPGTRLTVL.

As for this clonotype: A clone one base away is much larger, so this may be a read error. J is TRBJ2-2 and V is TRBV12-3 or TRBV12-4, with D unresolved. The ends were cut back, 5 bases at V and 3 bases at J, with 10 bases in the middle. CDR3 length equals 14 residues. CDR3 in DNA: TGTGCCAGCAGTCCTCGGGCCGACACCGGGGAGCTGTTTTTT. Translation: CASSPRADTGELFF.

Many counts were recorded for this clonotype. The CDR3 is CASGLPGAGVVNEQFF. Here the CDR3 DNA reads TGTGCTAGTGGTTTGCCCGGGGCGGGCGTCGTCAATGAGCAGTTCTTC. The rearrangement joins TRBV12-5 to TRBJ2-1, with D possibly called TRBD1 or TRBD2 (5 bases each). Trimming pared 2 bases from V and 6 bases from J, leaving 17 bases between. Germline loops: CDR1 LGHNT, CDR2 FRNRAP. The CDR3 spans 16 residues.

This clonotype was seen many times. An end of the junction does not agree with germline; a read error may underlie this. The chain combines TRBV7-9 with TRBJ1-2; no reliable D call. The CDR3 is 13 residues long. The germline gives CDR1 SEHNR, CDR2 FQNEAQ (reference sequence). The CDR3 sequence: CASSLASGRGYTF. The CDR3 nucleotides are TGTGCCAGCAGCCTAGCTTCGGGTCGCGGCTACACCTTC.

Worth noting for this clonotype: One junction end does not reproduce the germline sequence, and a read error may be involved. This chain connects TRBV7-6 to TRBJ2-5, with 9 bases lining up with TRBD2. This CDR3 region has 16 residues. Germline CDR1 is SGHVS and CDR2 is FNYEAQ. This CDR3 is CVSSQQRGDLRGTQYF. Written as DNA, the CDR3 is TGTGTCAGCAGCCAGCAGCGGGGGGACCTTCGGGGGACCCAGTACTTC.

J is TRBJ2-7 and V is TRBV4-1; D is possibly TRBD2 (6 bases). Germline V lookup: CDR1 MGHRA, CDR2 YSYEKL. CDR3 size: 15 residues. The germline V and J ends were trimmed by 3 bases and 7 bases, with 19 bases remaining between them. CDR3 residues: CASSQDAQGGWEQYF. CDR3 nucleotides: TGCGCCAGCAGCCAGGATGCTCAGGGAGGTTGGGAGCAGTACTTC.

The chain combines TRBV27 with TRBJ2-7; a weak D match, TRBD2 (6 bases). Germline CDR1 MNHEY, CDR2 SMNVEV (reference sequence). With 4 bases removed from V and 3 bases from J, the gap between germline ends came to 13 bases. This CDR3 region has 14 residues. The chain's CDR3 is CASSSIAGLYEQYF. The CDR3 nucleotides are TGTGCCAGCAGTTCCATCGCGGGACTCTACGAGCAGTACTTC.